This T cell receptor (beta chain) was sequenced for a study of T cell responses to AZD1222 COVID-19 vaccine. Study conclusions and caveats: Repertoire samples came only from after the peak T cell response. Spike-spanning, vaccine-associated CD4 TCRs were dominant at 160-218 and 743-854. White British donors predominated, females outnumbered males, and clonal diversity was possibly underestimated.

Some clones are missing from TCRdb's copy, which holds only in-frame ones; the method was immunoSEQ multiplex PCR. The repertoire holds about 140,000 clones, with approximately 91% as singletons. Details on this clone: Antigen: not known.

This CDR3 comprises 15 residues. Germline-derived CDR1 and CDR2 are MNHEY and SMNVEV (reference sequence). The V gene lost 6 bases and the J gene lost 0 bases, with 13 bases spanning the gap. The input for sequencing was peripheral blood, taken on day 0 of AZD1222 vaccination. J is TRBJ2-3 and V is TRBV27; TRBD2 is a possible D gene (6 bases). This clonotype was sampled from an adult in good health. This CDR3 is CASRELAASTDTQYF. In nucleotides, the CDR3 is TGTGCCAGCAGAGAGTTAGCGGCTAGCACAGATACGCAGTATTTT.